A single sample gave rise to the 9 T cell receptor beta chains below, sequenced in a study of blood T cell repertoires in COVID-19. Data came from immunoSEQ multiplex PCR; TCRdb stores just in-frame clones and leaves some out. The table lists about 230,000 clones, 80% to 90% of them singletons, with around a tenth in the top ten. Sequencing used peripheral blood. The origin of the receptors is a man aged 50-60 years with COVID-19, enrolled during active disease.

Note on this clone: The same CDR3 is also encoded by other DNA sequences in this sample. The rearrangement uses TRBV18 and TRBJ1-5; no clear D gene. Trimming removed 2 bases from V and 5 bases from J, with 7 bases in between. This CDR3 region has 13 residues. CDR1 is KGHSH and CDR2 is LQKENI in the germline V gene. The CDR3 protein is CASSPSRDQPQHF. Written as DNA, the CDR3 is TGTGCCAGCTCACCAAGTCGGGATCAGCCCCAGCATTTT.

For the CDR3, the DNA is TGTGCCAGCAGATTTTCCCCGGGGACTTTACCTTACAATGAGCAGTTCTTC. Residues: CASRFSPGTLPYNEQFF. V gene TRBV27 combines with J gene TRBJ2-1; weak D call: TRBD2 (6 bases). This CDR3 region has 17 residues. Germline CDR1 is MNHEY and CDR2 is SMNVEV (reference sequence). The ends were cut back, 6 bases at V and 4 bases at J, with 22 bases in the middle.

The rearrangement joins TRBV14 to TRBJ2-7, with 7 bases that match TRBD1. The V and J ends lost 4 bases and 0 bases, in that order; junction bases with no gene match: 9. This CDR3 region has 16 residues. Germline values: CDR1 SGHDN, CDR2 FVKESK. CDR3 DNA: TGTGCCAGCAGCCCACGCCTCCCAGGGGGCTCCTACGAGCAGTACTTC. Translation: CASSPRLPGGSYEQYF.

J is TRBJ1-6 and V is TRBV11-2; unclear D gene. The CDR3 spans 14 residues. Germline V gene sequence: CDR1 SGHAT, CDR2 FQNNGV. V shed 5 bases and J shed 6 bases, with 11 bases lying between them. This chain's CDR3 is CASSPLVPNSPLHF. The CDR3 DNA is TGTGCCAGCAGCCCACTAGTCCCTAATTCACCCCTCCACTTT.

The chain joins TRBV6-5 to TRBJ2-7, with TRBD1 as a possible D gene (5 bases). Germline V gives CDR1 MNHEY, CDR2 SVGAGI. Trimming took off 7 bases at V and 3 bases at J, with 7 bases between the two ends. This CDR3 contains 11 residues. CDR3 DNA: TGTGCCAGCATGCAGGGCTACGAGCAGTACTTC. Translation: CASMQGYEQYF.

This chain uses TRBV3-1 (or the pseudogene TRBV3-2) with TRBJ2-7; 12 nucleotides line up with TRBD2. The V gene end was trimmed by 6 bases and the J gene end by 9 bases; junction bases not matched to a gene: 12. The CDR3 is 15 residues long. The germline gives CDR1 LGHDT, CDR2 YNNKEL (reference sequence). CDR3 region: CASSIQTSGSGGQYF. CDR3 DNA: TGTGCCAGCAGTATACAGACTAGCGGGAGCGGTGGGCAGTACTTC.

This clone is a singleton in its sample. CDR3 in amino acids: CASSFSRGTHYGYTF. CDR3 sequence (DNA): TGTGCCAGCAGTTTCAGCAGGGGTACGCACTATGGCTACACCTTC. This chain connects TRBV28 to TRBJ1-2; a weak D match, TRBD1 (6 bases). The CDR3 contains 15 residues. Trimming pared 3 bases from V and 3 bases from J, leaving 14 bases between. Germline V gives CDR1 MDHEN, CDR2 SYDVKM.

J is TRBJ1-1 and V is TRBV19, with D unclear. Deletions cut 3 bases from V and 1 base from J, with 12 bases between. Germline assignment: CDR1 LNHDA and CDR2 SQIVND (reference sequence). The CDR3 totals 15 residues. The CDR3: CASSISISGNTEAFF. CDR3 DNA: TGTGCCAGTAGTATTAGCATTTCGGGGAACACTGAAGCTTTCTTT.

The CDR3 loop is CASSYSRGAETQYF. CDR3 DNA sequence: TGTGCCAGCAGTTACTCCCGCGGGGCAGAGACCCAGTACTTC. The chain is built from TRBV6-5 and TRBJ2-5; D might be TRBD2 (6 bases). CDR1 MNHEY and CDR2 SVGAGI come from the germline V gene. The CDR3 length is 14 residues. V dropped 0 bases and J dropped 4 bases, with 9 bases sitting between them.